These 26 T cell receptor beta chains share one sample of origin, sequenced in a study of blood T cell repertoires in COVID-19 (TCRdb year 2020). The library was produced with the immunoSEQ multiplex PCR assay. In its TCRdb copy, this immuneACCESS table keeps in-frame sequences only and misses some clones. Where compared with another copy, unresolved V genes explain less than half of these, and the others have no known cause. Counted in this sample were under 300,000 clones; roughly four fifths of them appeared once. 4% of the sample rests with the top ten. Sequencing was performed on peripheral blood. Receptor source: a man aged 45-65 years with acute or convalescent COVID-19.

The gene calls are TRBV10-3 and TRBJ2-2; 12 bases agree with TRBD2. V was pared by 8 bases and J by 5 bases, with 18 bases of the junction left unmatched. From germline, CDR1 is ENHRY and CDR2 SYGVKD. The CDR3 has 19 amino acids. The CDR3 loop is CAIRGLAGGVLPRTGELFF. DNA of the CDR3: TGTGCCATCCGGGGCCTAGCGGGGGGGGTACTACCAAGGACCGGGGAGCTGTTTTTT.

The chain combines TRBV2 with TRBJ2-2; tentatively, D is TRBD1 (6 bases). CDR3 length: 16 amino acids. Trimming shortened V by 6 bases and J by 3 bases, and 17 bases separated the two germline ends. Looked up from germline, CDR1 is SNHLY and CDR2 is FYNNEI. In DNA, the CDR3 is TGTGCCAGCAGGGGATGGACAGCGGTGGACACCGGGGAGCTGTTTTTT. Amino acids: CASRGWTAVDTGELFF.

This clone turned up a few times. The V and J genes are TRBV10-3 and TRBJ1-2, with D perhaps TRBD1 (5 bases). CDR1 is ENHRY, CDR2 SYGVKD, per germline. The CDR3 is made up of 14 amino acids. Trimming took off 6 bases at V and 8 bases at J, with 19 bases between the two ends. For the CDR3, the DNA is TGTGCCATCAGGGAAAACAGGCTCTGGGGCGGCTACACCTTC. It codes for CAIRENRLWGGYTF.

The CDR3: CASSLVRGYTGELFF. CDR3 in DNA: TGTGCCAGCAGCTTAGTCAGGGGGTACACCGGGGAGCTGTTTTTT. The rearrangement joins TRBV7-9 to TRBJ2-2, with 7 bases aligning to TRBD1. V shed 1 base, J shed 3 bases, and the junction held 2 bases outside the gene matches. This CDR3 comprises 15 residues. Germline V lookup: CDR1 SEHNR, CDR2 FQNEAQ (reference sequence).

V gene TRBV27 combines with J gene TRBJ2-7; no clear D gene. The CDR3 is made up of 13 amino acids. The germline gives CDR1 MNHEY, CDR2 SMNVEV (reference sequence). Trimming stripped 2 bases from V and 2 bases from J, with 7 bases between. For the CDR3, the DNA is TGTGCCAGCAGTTTAGGGCCAACCTACGAGCAGTACTTC. Protein sequence: CASSLGPTYEQYF.

The chain couples TRBV11-3 to TRBJ2-3; maybe TRBD2 (5 bases). The CDR3 spans 15 residues. CDR1 and CDR2 from the germline V gene are SGHNT and YENEEA. Trimming took off 4 bases at V and 2 bases at J, with 13 bases between the two ends. CDR3 sequence: CASSSVFGDTDTQYF. In nucleotides, the CDR3 is TGTGCCAGCAGCTCCGTCTTCGGGGACACAGATACGCAGTATTTT.

V gene TRBV7-3 combines with J gene TRBJ2-5; the match to TRBD1 covers 7 bases. Germline V gene data show CDR1 as SGHTA and CDR2 as FQGTGA. With V trimmed by 1 base and J by 4 bases, 6 bases remained unmatched. The CDR3 spans 15 residues. As DNA, the CDR3 is TGTGCCAGCAGCTTAATGGGACAGCCAAGAGAGACCCAGTACTTC. Translated, it gives CASSLMGQPRETQYF.

The V gene is TRBV10-3, the J gene TRBJ1-5; 7 bases are shared with TRBD1. Germline lookup yields CDR1 ENHRY and CDR2 SYGVKD. Losses at the gene ends were 8 bases for V and 2 bases for J; bases not matched to a gene: 18. This CDR3 is built from 18 residues. The CDR3 sequence is CAIGGQTPGLGGNQPQHF. Here the CDR3 DNA reads TGTGCCATCGGGGGACAGACTCCTGGGCTTGGAGGCAATCAGCCCCAGCATTTT.

This clone occurred once. The chain employs TRBV5-1 and TRBJ1-4; 9 nucleotides agree with TRBD1. Germline trimming cut 4 bases from V and 6 bases from J; bases unmatched to any gene: 4. The CDR3 consists of 14 residues. Germline values: CDR1 SGHRS, CDR2 YFSETQ. The CDR3, as DNA: TGCGCCAGCAGCCTGGGACAGGGCCATGAAAAACTGTTTTTT. Translating it yields CASSLGQGHEKLFF.

V and J are TRBV6-1 and TRBJ1-4; D possibly corresponds to TRBD1 (5 bases). V was pared by 1 base and J by 7 bases, with 10 bases between. In germline, CDR1 is MNHNS, CDR2 SASEGT. The CDR3 totals 14 residues. CDR3 amino acids: CASSEGGTAEKLFF. CDR3 DNA sequence: TGTGCCAGCAGTGAAGGTGGGACTGCTGAAAAACTGTTTTTT.

The CDR3 reads CASSQEPGYYGYTF. CDR3 sequence (DNA): TGCGCCAGCAGCCAAGAACCAGGGTACTATGGCTACACCTTC. The chain recombines TRBV4-1 with TRBJ1-2, with D maybe TRBD1 (5 bases). The V end lost 0 bases, the J end lost 3 bases, and 8 bases lay between the germline ends. The CDR3 runs to 14 residues. CDR1 and CDR2 from the germline V gene are MGHRA and YSYEKL.

V gene TRBV6-1 combines with J gene TRBJ1-4; no clear D. Trimming took 2 bases from V and 8 from J, leaving 15 bases between them. The CDR3 loop spans 15 amino acids. Looked up from germline, CDR1 is MNHNS and CDR2 is SASEGT. CDR3 amino acids: CASSESDTYQEKLFF. The CDR3 DNA follows: TGTGCCAGCAGTGAATCTGACACATACCAGGAAAAACTGTTTTTT.

J is TRBJ1-6 and V is TRBV6-1; D is ambiguous. The CDR3 consists of 15 residues. The V gene's germline CDR1 is MNHNS and CDR2 SASEGT. V was pared by 3 bases and J by 10 bases, with 16 bases between. CDR3 coding DNA: TGTGCCAGCAGTGAGGGAGCCGCCGAAGGATCACCCCTCCACTTT. Translating gives CASSEGAAEGSPLHF.

V and J are TRBV11-2 and TRBJ1-3; TRBD1 aligns across 8 bases. The ends lost 5 bases at V and 4 bases at J; junction bases unmatched: 4. This CDR3 contains 14 residues. Germline V CDR1 and CDR2: SGHAT, FQNNGV. The CDR3 reads CASSPDRVGNTIYF. The CDR3 DNA follows: TGTGCCAGCAGCCCGGACAGGGTCGGAAACACCATATATTTT.

The chain recombines TRBV5-1 with TRBJ1-1; D is uncertain. The CDR3 is 15 amino acids. V lost 4 bases and J 3 bases, leaving 16 bases between the germline ends. Germline V gives CDR1 SGHRS, CDR2 YFSETQ. The CDR3 nucleotides read TGCGCCAGCAGCGCGGACCTACGGGGTGACACTGAAGCTTTCTTT. Translated: CASSADLRGDTEAFF.

The V gene is TRBV28, the J gene TRBJ2-3; 14 bases line up with TRBD2. The J segment lost 3 bases and the V segment lost 6 bases, leaving 5 bases of the junction unmatched. From germline, CDR1 is MDHEN and CDR2 SYDVKM. This CDR3 has 16 amino acids. CDR3 protein: CASRGTSGSRTDTQYF. The CDR3 DNA is TGTGCCAGCAGGGGGACTAGCGGGAGCAGGACAGATACGCAGTATTTT.

This clone has just one count. The rearrangement uses TRBV5-4 and TRBJ2-2; D call uncertain. The ends were cut back, 5 bases at V and 4 bases at J, with 12 bases in the middle. This CDR3 region has 14 residues. Germline loops: CDR1 SGHNT, CDR2 YYREEE (reference sequence). CDR3 in DNA: TGTGCCAGCAGAAGTGGGTCGGGCACCGGGGAGCTGTTTTTT. Its protein is CASRSGSGTGELFF.

This chain uses TRBV5-6 with TRBJ1-5, with D tentatively TRBD1 (6 bases). The CDR3 has 16 residues. CDR1 is SGHDT and CDR2 is YYEEEE in the germline V gene. V was cut by 3 bases and J by 2 bases, with 15 bases left in between. The CDR3 loop is CASSSRVKGGNQPQHF. In nucleotides, the CDR3 is TGTGCCAGCAGCTCCAGGGTCAAGGGGGGCAATCAGCCCCAGCATTTT.

This chain connects TRBV19 to TRBJ1-4; 7 nucleotides align to TRBD1. The CDR3 length is 14 residues. In germline, CDR1 is LNHDA, CDR2 SQIVND (reference sequence). V lost 7 bases to trimming and J lost 8 bases; unmatched junction nucleotides: 10. The CDR3 DNA reads TGTGCCAGTAATACCAACAGGGGAGTCGAAAAACTGTTTTTT. Amino acids: CASNTNRGVEKLFF.

The chain uses TRBV7-9 and TRBJ1-2; 7 bases match TRBD1. V was pared by 7 bases and J by 0 bases, with 5 bases of the junction left unmatched. This CDR3 has 14 residues. Germline V CDR1 and CDR2: SEHNR, FQNEAQ (reference sequence). The CDR3: CASTWGTANYGYTF. Here the CDR3 DNA reads TGTGCCAGCACCTGGGGGACAGCTAACTATGGCTACACCTTC.

CDR3 nucleotides: TGTGCCAGCAGTTTGCCGGGAGGGCGAGGCGGGGAGCTGTTTTTT. As protein: CASSLPGGRGGELFF. V gene TRBV28 combines with J gene TRBJ2-2; 8 bases agree with TRBD2. Germline values: CDR1 MDHEN, CDR2 SYDVKM. V lost 3 bases to trimming and J lost 7 bases; unmatched junction nucleotides: 7. The CDR3 loop spans 15 amino acids.

The V and J genes are TRBV20-1 and TRBJ1-4, with TRBD1 as a possible D gene (5 bases). The CDR3 has 15 residues. From germline, CDR1 is DFQATT and CDR2 SNEGSKA (reference sequence). V dropped 3 bases and J dropped 6 bases, with 17 bases sitting between them. The CDR3 nucleotides read TGCAGTGCTAGTACACCAGGGTTCGTTGATGAAAAACTGTTTTTT. This gives the protein CSASTPGFVDEKLFF.

The rearrangement links TRBV6-6 to TRBJ2-1; perhaps TRBD1 as D (5 bases). V lost 7 bases and J lost 10, with 17 bases in between. This CDR3 has 13 residues. CDR1 is MNHNY, CDR2 SVGAGI, per germline (reference sequence). CDR3 coding DNA: TGTGCCAGCACCGTGGGGCGGCTCGGCGAGCAGTTCTTC. Its protein product is CASTVGRLGEQFF.

The J gene is TRBJ1-4, the V gene TRBV4-2, with 8 nucleotides matching TRBD1. The germline V gene has CDR1 LGHNA and CDR2 YNFKEQ. J was trimmed by 0 bases and V by 8 bases; bases with no gene match: 8. The CDR3 is 16 amino acids. CDR3 residues: CASSDRVVSTNEKLFF. The DNA for the CDR3 is TGTGCCAGCTCGGACAGGGTAGTCTCAACTAATGAAAAACTGTTTTTT.

This clone was observed a single time. The CDR3: CASSVGASSYEQYF. Written as DNA, the CDR3 is TGTGCCAGCAGCGTAGGTGCGAGCTCCTACGAGCAGTACTTC. This rearrangement joins TRBV9 to TRBJ2-7; D gene ambiguous. CDR3 length equals 14 residues. CDR1 SGDLS and CDR2 YYNGEE come from the germline V gene. V gave up 0 bases and J gave up 0 bases, with 7 bases separating them.

The chain uses TRBV15 and TRBJ1-2; 9 bases are a match to TRBD1. J lost 4 bases, V lost 0 bases, and 3 bases had no gene match. This CDR3 has 15 amino acids. Per germline, CDR1 LNHNV and CDR2 YYDKDF (reference sequence). The CDR3 DNA reads TGTGCCACCAGCAGAGATGAACAGGGGGCCTATGGCTACACCTTC. Amino acid sequence: CATSRDEQGAYGYTF.